A selection of T cell receptor beta chains follows, all from one sample in a study of OX40 agonist ivuxolimab in advanced cancers. Method: immunoSEQ multiplex PCR; TCRdb's copy keeps in-frame clones and lacks some. The table records approximately 35,000 clones, 80% to 95% of them present only once. Sample: CD4+ or CD8+ T cells sorted from blood, taken in a trial of the OX40 agonist ivuxolimab. The receptors shown here come from an adult with an advanced solid tumor such as melanoma, head and neck, liver or kidney cancer. Both conserved end residues are part of each CDR3. Each record gives: clone size, D gene, V gene, J gene, CDR3 protein, CDR3 DNA. D genes are given only for firm matches. Not every row has a clone size; where given, it reads once, few, many or a size class.

NA,NA,TRBV7-9,TRBJ1-1,CASSLKDSFTEAFF,TGTGCCAGCAGCTTAAAGGACAGTTTCACTGAAGCTTTCTTT
NA,NA,TRBV7-9,TRBJ2-3,CASSSQWTVSSTDTQYF,TGTGCCAGCAGCAGCCAATGGACGGTTTCTAGCACAGATACGCAGTATTTT
once,NA,TRBV11-2,TRBJ2-7,CASRDPGVAYEQYF,TGTGCCAGCAGAGACCCGGGCGTAGCCTACGAGCAGTACTTC
NA,TRBD2,TRBV11-2,TRBJ2-7,CASSMTSAYYEQYF,TGTGCCAGCAGCATGACTAGCGCCTACTACGAGCAGTACTTC
NA,NA,TRBV27,TRBJ2-7,CASSPGAGPPYEQYF,TGTGCCAGCAGCCCCGGTGCGGGACCCCCCTACGAGCAGTACTTC
NA,NA,TRBV27,TRBJ2-3,CASRGLDTQYF,TGTGCCAGCCGAGGTCTGGATACGCAGTATTTT
NA,TRBD1,TRBV7-2,TRBJ2-7,CASSTRDSFYEQYF,TGTGCCAGCAGCACCCGGGACAGCTTCTACGAGCAGTACTTC
NA,NA,TRBV7-8,TRBJ2-5,CASRPPGTDETQYF,TGTGCCAGCAGGCCCCCCGGGACCGACGAGACCCAGTACTTC
NA,NA,TRBV27,TRBJ1-1,CASSFLTQENTEAFF,TGTGCCAGCAGTTTTTTAACACAGGAGAACACTGAAGCTTTCTTT
NA,NA,TRBV4-3,TRBJ1-1,CASSLRDINEAFF,TGCGCCAGCAGCCTTAGGGACATTAATGAAGCTTTCTTT
NA,NA,TRBV7-8,TRBJ2-7,CASLLGWGYEQYF,TGTGCCAGCCTCCTAGGCTGGGGTTACGAGCAGTACTTC
NA,NA,TRBV28,TRBJ2-1,CASSLREQFF,TGTGCCAGCAGCCTTCGGGAGCAGTTCTTC
NA,NA,TRBV7-3,TRBJ1-2,CASSLVESGHGGGYTF,TGTGCCAGCAGCTTAGTAGAGTCCGGACACGGTGGTGGCTACACCTTC
once,NA,TRBV6-1,TRBJ2-7,CASSGWTALYEQYF,TGTGCCAGCAGTGGATGGACGGCCCTCTACGAGCAGTACTTC
NA,NA,TRBV9,TRBJ1-2,CASSVDDRTNYGYTF,TGTGCCAGCAGCGTGGATGACAGGACTAACTATGGCTACACCTTC
NA,TRBD2,TRBV28,TRBJ2-1,CASSPTSGSGYNEQFF,TGTGCCAGCAGCCCGACTAGCGGGAGCGGCTACAATGAGCAGTTCTTC
few,NA,TRBV9,TRBJ2-7,CASSVETGTREQYF,TGTGCCAGCAGCGTAGAGACAGGCACAAGGGAGCAGTACTTC
NA,TRBD2,TRBV27,TRBJ2-7,CASSFIAGTSYEQYF,TGTGCCAGCAGTTTCATAGCGGGGACCTCCTACGAGCAGTACTTC
NA,TRBD1,TRBV4-3,TRBJ2-7,CASSQDRGTASYEQYF,TGCGCCAGCAGCCAAGATCGAGGGACAGCCTCCTACGAGCAGTACTTC
once,TRBD1,TRBV19,TRBJ1-2,CASSSTGTSYYGYTF,TGTGCCAGTAGTTCGACAGGGACCTCCTACTATGGCTACACCTTC
NA,NA,TRBV15,TRBJ2-2,CATSRGRQTGELFF,TGTGCCACCAGCAGAGGCCGGCAGACCGGGGAGCTGTTTTTT
NA,TRBD1,TRBV12-5,TRBJ1-1,CASGLGVGQGKTEAFF,TGTGCTAGTGGTTTGGGGGTGGGACAGGGGAAGACTGAAGCTTTCTTT
NA,NA,TRBV25-1,TRBJ2-7,CASSESNEQYF,TGTGCCAGCAGTGAATCTAACGAGCAGTACTTC
few,NA,TRBV9,TRBJ1-1,CASSAFTGTTEAFF,TGTGCCAGCAGCGCGTTTACAGGGACCACTGAAGCTTTCTTT
NA,NA,TRBV5-6,TRBJ1-2,CASNPAGSNYGYTF,TGTGCCAGCAACCCGGCGGGGAGTAACTATGGCTACACCTTC
NA,NA,TRBV5-5,TRBJ2-3,CASSLEGRAGDTQYF,TGTGCCAGCAGCTTGGAAGGAAGGGCGGGAGATACGCAGTATTTT
NA,NA,TRBV10-1,TRBJ2-5,CASSNSGETQYF,TGCGCCAGCAGTAATAGTGGAGAGACCCAGTACTTC
NA,NA,TRBV28,TRBJ2-1,CASNDFTSYNEQFF,TGTGCCAGCAATGACTTCACCTCCTACAATGAGCAGTTCTTC
NA,NA,TRBV9,TRBJ2-7,CASSVEGSAAYEQYF,TGTGCCAGCAGCGTAGAGGGTAGCGCCGCCTACGAGCAGTACTTC
NA,NA,TRBV11-2,TRBJ1-1,CASTSQLAEAFF,TGTGCCAGCACCTCCCAACTGGCTGAAGCTTTCTTT
NA,NA,TRBV13,TRBJ1-4,CASSKRQNDEKLFF,TGTGCCAGCAGCAAGAGACAGAATGATGAAAAACTGTTTTTT
few,NA,TRBV5-4,TRBJ1-1,CASSLAGDTEAFF,TGTGCCAGCAGCCTAGCGGGAGACACTGAAGCTTTCTTT
NA,TRBD2,TRBV14,TRBJ2-2,CASSQDSPAGGPDTGELFF,TGTGCCAGCAGCCAAGATTCGCCAGCGGGAGGGCCGGACACCGGGGAGCTGTTTTTT
NA,TRBD1,TRBV6-6,TRBJ2-7,CASSLGQGLLSYEQYF,TGTGCCAGCAGTCTTGGACAGGGACTCCTCTCCTACGAGCAGTACTTC
NA,NA,TRBV19,TRBJ1-1,CASRPSGTANTEAFF,TGTGCCAGTAGGCCGTCCGGGACGGCTAACACTGAAGCTTTCTTT
NA,TRBD1,TRBV4-1,TRBJ2-3,CASSQGGTGGAGDTQYF,TGCGCCAGCAGCCAAGGGGGAACAGGGGGCGCAGGGGATACGCAGTATTTT
NA,NA,TRBV4-3,TRBJ1-2,CASSQDRQGGGSGYGYTF,TGCGCCAGCAGCCAAGATCGGCAGGGAGGAGGGTCGGGCTATGGCTACACCTTC
once,NA,TRBV6-5,TRBJ2-3,CASGQLSLEGQYF,TGTGCCAGCGGACAACTGTCACTGGAAGGGCAGTATTTT
NA,NA,TRBV28,TRBJ1-6,CASSPNPDGSSPLHF,TGTGCCAGCAGTCCAAATCCTGACGGTAGTTCACCCCTCCACTTT
NA,NA,TRBV6-6,TRBJ2-7,CASSRLRVDEQYF,TGTGCCAGCAGCCGACTCAGGGTCGACGAGCAGTACTTC
NA,NA,TRBV20-1,TRBJ2-7,CSANYYEQYF,TGCAGTGCCAATTACTACGAGCAGTACTTC
NA,NA,TRBV7-6,TRBJ1-1,CASSDSVNTEAFF,TGTGCCAGCAGCGACTCAGTTAACACTGAAGCTTTCTTT
NA,NA,TRBV28,TRBJ2-7,CASSLLRAYEQYF,TGTGCCAGCAGTTTATTAAGGGCGTACGAGCAGTACTTC
NA,NA,TRBV7-9,TRBJ2-7,CASSAGQHEQYF,TGTGCCAGCAGCGCGGGACAGCACGAGCAGTACTTC
NA,NA,TRBV11-2,TRBJ2-5,CASNLAGGRETQYF,TGTGCCAGCAACTTAGCTGGGGGTAGGGAGACCCAGTACTTC